A single sample gave rise to the 26 T cell receptor beta chains below, sequenced in a study of blood T cells in healthy people across ages. With a J-beta primer mix and a sample-barcoded 5' primer, a second PCR ran 7 to 11 cycles. TCRdb called the 5' RACE reads again in MiXCR, with one record for every CDR3 protein. The data show hundreds of thousands of distinct CDR3 sequences, about 21% seen once. Sequencing was done on a sample of blood. The receptors derive from a man between 65 and 85 years old in good health.

This clonotype was found a few times. The chain carries TRBV5-1 and TRBJ1-2; the D gene is possibly TRBD1 (5 bases). Deletions cut 0 bases from V and 6 bases from J, with 12 bases between. The length of the CDR3 is 14 residues. Germline CDR1 is SGHRS and CDR2 is YFSETQ. CDR3 sequence reads: CASSLEEGRNGYTF. CDR3 coding DNA: TGCGCCAGCAGCTTGGAGGAGGGGCGAAATGGCTACACCTTC.

The chain carries TRBV25-1 and TRBJ2-5, with 8 bases fitting TRBD1. CDR3 length: 15 residues. Germline values: CDR1 MGHDK, CDR2 SYGVNS. J was trimmed by 5 bases and V by 5 bases; bases with no gene match: 10. Here the CDR3 DNA reads TGTGCCAGCAGTCGCGCGGACAGGGCGGATGAGACCCAGTACTTC. This encodes CASSRADRADETQYF. Full variable domain (remainder filled in from reference TRBV25-1 and TRBJ2-5): EADIYQTPRYLVIGTGKKITLECSQTMGHDKMYWYQQDPGMELHLIHYSYGVNSTEKGDLSSESTVSRIRTEHFPLTLESARPSHTSQYLCASSRADRADETQYFGPGTRLLVL.

The chain recombines TRBV10-3 with TRBJ2-2; TRBD1 matches at 7 bases. The junction had 6 bases not matched to a gene; V was cut back by 2 bases and J by 6 bases. CDR3 length: 15 residues. From germline, CDR1 is ENHRY and CDR2 SYGVKD. The CDR3 nucleotides are TGTGCCATCAGTGAGCGACAGGGCTTGTCCGGGGAGCTGTTTTTT. This translates into CAISERQGLSGELFF.

The rearrangement links TRBV5-1 to TRBJ2-1; D is possibly TRBD1 (6 bases). Trimming took off 4 bases at V and 4 bases at J, with 18 bases between the two ends. Looked up from germline, CDR1 is SGHRS and CDR2 is YFSETQ. This CDR3 spans 16 amino acids. The chain's CDR3 is CASSLDPGTQYNEQFF. Here the CDR3 DNA reads TGCGCCAGCAGCCTGGACCCCGGGACACAGTACAATGAGCAGTTCTTC.

There are a few counts of this clonotype. The rearrangement joins TRBV20-1 to TRBJ2-5, with 9 nucleotides matching TRBD2. The V segment lost 3 bases and the J segment 5 bases; nucleotides outside the gene matches: 13. The length of the CDR3 is 16 residues. Germline V gene lookup returns CDR1 DFQATT and CDR2 SNEGSKA (reference sequence). The CDR3 spells CSASGTSQLIVETQYF. The CDR3 DNA sequence: TGCAGTGCTAGCGGGACTAGCCAACTCATAGTGGAGACCCAGTACTTC.

This rearrangement joins TRBV20-1 to TRBJ2-7; 15 bases fit TRBD2. The CDR3 extends over 14 amino acids. After removal of 6 bases from V and 1 base from J, the junction contained 1 base not matched to a gene. Germline V gene sequence: CDR1 DFQATT, CDR2 SNEGSKA (reference sequence). Written as DNA, the CDR3 is TGCAGTGCAGGGACTAGCGGGAGGTCCTACGAGCAGTACTTC. It yields the protein CSAGTSGRSYEQYF.

The rearrangement links TRBV24-1 to TRBJ2-5, with D maybe TRBD2 (6 bases). Germline V lookup: CDR1 KGHDR, CDR2 SFDVKD. The CDR3 is 15 amino acids. Trimming stripped 4 bases from V and 1 base from J, with 12 bases between. The CDR3 nucleotides read TGTGCCACCAGTGACCCCCGGGACTTCCAAGAGACCCAGTACTTC. Translating it yields CATSDPRDFQETQYF.

This clonotype was detected only a few times. A single base separates this from a much larger clone, so it may be a read error. The gene calls are TRBV10-3 and TRBJ1-4; D call uncertain. Looked up from germline, CDR1 is ENHRY and CDR2 is SYGVKD. CDR3 length: 14 residues. The CDR3, as DNA: TGTGCCAGCAGTGAAGGCGGGAGGTTTGAAAAACTGTTTTTT. Translating it yields CASSEGGRFEKLFF.

The sample holds a few counts of this clonotype. This rearrangement joins TRBV9 to TRBJ2-1, with unresolved D. Germline CDR1 SGDLS, CDR2 YYNGEE. The CDR3 extends over 16 amino acids. V lost 5 bases and J lost 5, with 20 bases in between. The CDR3 DNA reads TGTGCCAGCAGTACCACACCGCAGGTTTTCGACAATGAGCAGTTCTTC. Translation: CASSTTPQVFDNEQFF.

This clonotype was recorded many times. The rearrangement joins TRBV3-1 to TRBJ2-7; the match to TRBD1 covers 7 bases. The germline gives CDR1 LGHDT, CDR2 YNNKEL (reference sequence). The V gene end was trimmed by 1 base and the J gene end by 4 bases; junction bases not matched to a gene: 7. CDR3 length: 15 amino acids. CDR3 protein: CASSQGEGGYYEQYF. CDR3 sequence (DNA): TGTGCCAGCAGCCAAGGGGAAGGGGGCTATTACGAGCAGTACTTC.

The sample holds a few counts of this clonotype. V is TRBV18 and J is TRBJ2-4; no clear D. CDR1 and CDR2 (germline): KGHSH, LQKENI. V was pared by 0 bases and J by 0 bases, with 9 bases between. The CDR3 is 16 amino acids. CDR3 DNA: TGTGCCAGCTCACCACCTACACAGAGAGCCAAAAACATTCAGTACTTC. Translation gives CASSPPTQRAKNIQYF.

The rearrangement uses TRBV3-1 and TRBJ2-5, with TRBD1 identical over 7 bases. The CDR3 runs to 15 residues. V shed 0 bases, J shed 4 bases, and the junction held 5 bases outside the gene matches. The germline gives CDR1 LGHDT, CDR2 YNNKEL (reference sequence). CDR3 sequence reads: CASSQDPGQRETQYF. The CDR3 DNA is TGTGCCAGCAGCCAAGATCCGGGACAGAGAGAGACCCAGTACTTC.

This chain joins TRBV5-1 and TRBJ1-4, with D possibly matching TRBD1 (5 bases). The germline V gene has CDR1 SGHRS and CDR2 YFSETQ. Trimming removed 3 bases from V and 6 bases from J, with 12 bases in between. This CDR3 is 14 amino acids long. The CDR3 loop is CASSSGRVDEKLFF. The CDR3 bases are TGCGCCAGCAGCTCCGGCAGGGTGGATGAAAAACTGTTTTTT.

The chain combines TRBV20-1 with TRBJ2-7; 7 bases agree with TRBD1. Germline CDR1 and CDR2: DFQATT and SNEGSKA (reference sequence). The CDR3 is made up of 15 amino acids. Losses at the gene ends were 6 bases for V and 4 bases for J; bases not matched to a gene: 15. The CDR3 DNA sequence: TGCAGTGCACCGGTCCGGGGCAGGGGGTTTTACGAGCAGTACTTC. This codes for CSAPVRGRGFYEQYF.

There are a few counts of this clonotype. The chain's CDR3 is CASTRGGDWGDEQFF. The CDR3 DNA follows: TGTGCCAGCACCCGGGGTGGGGACTGGGGCGATGAGCAGTTCTTC. This sequence joins TRBV9 and TRBJ2-7, with D possibly matching TRBD2 (6 bases). The DNA end is a closer match to TRBJ2-1, so the J assignment may be wrong. CDR1 and CDR2 from the germline V gene are SGDLS and YYNGEE. This CDR3 comprises 15 residues.

The V and J genes are TRBV7-8 and TRBJ2-7; the D gene is possibly TRBD2 (6 bases). Trimming took off 2 bases at V and 0 bases at J, with 20 bases between the two ends. CDR1 is SGHVS and CDR2 is FQNEAQ in the germline V gene. The CDR3 has 18 amino acids. Written as DNA, the CDR3 is TGTGCCAGCAGCTTAATGGGGCGGGGTCTGCAGACCTCCTACGAGCAGTACTTC. Its protein is CASSLMGRGLQTSYEQYF.

This sequence joins TRBV6-1 and TRBJ2-3; D perhaps matches TRBD2 (6 bases). Trimming shortened V by 1 base and J by 2 bases, and 7 bases separated the two germline ends. Germline CDR1 reads MNHNS; CDR2 reads SASEGT. This CDR3 spans 14 amino acids. CDR3 sequence: CASSEVAVTDTQYF. CDR3 coding DNA: TGTGCCAGCAGTGAAGTAGCGGTCACAGATACGCAGTATTTT.

This clonotype was seen a handful of times. This rearrangement joins TRBV3-1 to TRBJ2-1; 9 nucleotides agree with TRBD2. The V gene end was trimmed by 6 bases and the J gene end by 3 bases; junction bases not matched to a gene: 6. This CDR3 is built from 15 residues. Germline V gene sequence: CDR1 LGHDT, CDR2 YNNKEL (reference sequence). The CDR3 nucleotides read TGTGCCAGCAGGCTTACTAGCGGGTACTACAATGAGCAGTTCTTC. It encodes CASRLTSGYYNEQFF.

In its sample, this clonotype was seen once. This chain links TRBV11-2 with TRBJ1-2, with D perhaps matching TRBD1 (5 bases). The V gene's germline CDR1 is SGHAT and CDR2 FQNNGV. The germline V and J ends were trimmed by 7 bases and 2 bases, with 17 bases remaining between them. This CDR3 spans 15 amino acids. The CDR3 sequence is CASTHLSGLNYGYTF. The CDR3 coding sequence is TGTGCCAGCACCCACTTATCGGGACTGAACTATGGCTACACCTTC.

A few counts support this clonotype. The chain uses TRBV29-1 and TRBJ1-1, with D unresolved. V was pared by 6 bases and J by 2 bases, with 4 bases between. The V gene's germline CDR1 is SQVTM and CDR2 ANQGSEA. The CDR3 runs 10 residues. CDR3 protein: CSVKNTEAFF. For the CDR3, the DNA is TGCAGCGTCAAAAACACTGAAGCTTTCTTT.

V usage is TRBV2 and J usage is TRBJ2-3; TRBD1 might be the D (6 bases). This CDR3 has 14 amino acids. V lost 6 bases and J lost 2, with 12 bases in between. Germline values: CDR1 SNHLY, CDR2 FYNNEI. The DNA for the CDR3 is TGTGCCAGCAGGAGACAGGAGACCACAGATACGCAGTATTTT. This encodes CASRRQETTDTQYF.

At least ten counts were recorded for this clonotype. J is TRBJ2-5 and V is TRBV6-1, with D possibly TRBD1 on 6 matching bases. There are 16 residues in the CDR3. Trimming left V 7 bases short and J 1 base short, with 19 bases between. Germline V gives CDR1 MNHNS, CDR2 SASEGT. DNA of the CDR3: TGTGCCAGCACACGAAGGACAGCATTAGGCCAAGAGACCCAGTACTTC. Its protein product is CASTRRTALGQETQYF.

This chain links TRBV6-2 or TRBV6-3 with TRBJ2-1, with D possibly TRBD1 on 6 matching bases. The last part of the DNA fits TRBJ2-7 better; the J call may be wrong. CDR3 length: 15 residues. Germline lookup yields CDR1 MNHEY and CDR2 SVGEGT. In DNA form, the CDR3 reads TGTGCCAGCAGGGGGGACAACTCCCCCACCTACGAGCAGTACTTC. This encodes CASRGDNSPTYEQYF.

The chain combines TRBV19 with TRBJ2-5; D is perhaps TRBD1 or TRBD2 (5 bases each). Matching the DNA end better, TRBJ2-7 makes the J call doubtful. In germline, CDR1 is LNHDA, CDR2 SQIVND (reference sequence). This CDR3 region has 13 residues. The CDR3 nucleotides read TGTGCCAGTGCGCCGGGACCGACCTACGAGCAGTACTTC. Its protein is CASAPGPTYEQYF.

J is TRBJ1-4 and V is TRBV27; the D is unclear. Germline-derived CDR1 and CDR2 are MNHEY and SMNVEV (reference sequence). V lost 5 bases, J lost 0 bases, and 10 bases lay in between. This CDR3 has 15 residues. The DNA of the CDR3 is TGTGCCAGCAGTACCCGATGGGCAACTAATGAAAAACTGTTTTTT. Amino acids: CASSTRWATNEKLFF.

The V call is TRBV6-5, the J call TRBJ1-2, with D perhaps TRBD1 (6 bases). Looked up from germline, CDR1 is MNHEY and CDR2 is SVGAGI. V shed 5 bases and J shed 7 bases, with 14 bases lying between them. CDR3 length equals 13 residues. This CDR3 is CASSLGTRGGYTF. Here the CDR3 DNA reads TGTGCCAGCAGTCTAGGGACAAGGGGTGGCTACACCTTC.